Sequencing of this T cell receptor (beta chain) was carried out in a study of shared clonotypes between healthy human individuals. The CDR3 covers 16 residues. The germline gives CDR1 LNHDA, CDR2 SQIVND (reference sequence). V was shortened by 3 bases and J by 0 bases, with 11 bases between the two germline ends. Assay used: immunoSEQ multiplex PCR; TCRdb lists only in-frame clones, some missing. Here the sample spans 2 million or so clones, 85% to 95% being singletons. The chain joins TRBV19 to TRBJ2-2; no reliable D call. The sequence was collected from a man younger than 35 in good health. Sequenced: naive CD4+ T cells sorted from blood. Subset specified: CD45RA+ positively selected. CDR3 DNA: TGTGCCAGTAGTATTCGTCAAATCCCGAACACCGGGGAGCTGTTTTTT. Translating gives CASSIRQIPNTGELFF. Full variable domain (remainder filled in from reference TRBV19 and TRBJ2-2): DGGITQSPKYLFRKEGQNVTLSCEQNLNHDAMYWYRQDPGQGLRLIYYSQIVNDFQKGDIAEGYSVSREKKESFPLTVTSAQKNPTAFYLCASSIRQIPNTGELFFGEGSRLTVL.